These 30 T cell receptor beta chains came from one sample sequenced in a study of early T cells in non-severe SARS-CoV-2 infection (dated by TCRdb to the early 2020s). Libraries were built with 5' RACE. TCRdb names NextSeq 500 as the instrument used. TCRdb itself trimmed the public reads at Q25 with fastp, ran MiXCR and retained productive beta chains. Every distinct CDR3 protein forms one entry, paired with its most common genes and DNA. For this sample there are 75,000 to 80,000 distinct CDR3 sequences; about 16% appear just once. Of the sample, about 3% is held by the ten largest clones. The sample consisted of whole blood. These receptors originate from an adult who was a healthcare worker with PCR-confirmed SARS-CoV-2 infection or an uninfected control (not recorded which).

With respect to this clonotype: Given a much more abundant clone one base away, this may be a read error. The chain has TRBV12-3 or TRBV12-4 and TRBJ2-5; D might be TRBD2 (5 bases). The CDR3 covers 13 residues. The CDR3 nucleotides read TGTGCCAGCAGTTACGTAGGGAGCGCGACCCTGTACTTC. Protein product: CASSYVGSATLYF.

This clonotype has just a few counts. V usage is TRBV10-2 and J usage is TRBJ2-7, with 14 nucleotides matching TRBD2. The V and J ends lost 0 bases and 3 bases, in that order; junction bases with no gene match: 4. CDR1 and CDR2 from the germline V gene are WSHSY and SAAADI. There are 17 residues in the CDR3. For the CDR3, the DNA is TGCGCCAGCAGTGAGTCCCGTGGACTAGCGGGAGGCTACGAGCAGTACTTC. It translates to CASSESRGLAGGYEQYF.

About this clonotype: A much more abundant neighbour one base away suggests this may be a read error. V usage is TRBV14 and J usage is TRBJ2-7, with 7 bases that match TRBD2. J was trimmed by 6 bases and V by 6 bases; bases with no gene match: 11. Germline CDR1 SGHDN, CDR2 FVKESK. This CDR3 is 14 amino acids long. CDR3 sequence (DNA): TGTGCCAGCAGTTCGACTAGCTGGATATCCGAGCAGTACTTC. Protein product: CASSSTSWISEQYF.

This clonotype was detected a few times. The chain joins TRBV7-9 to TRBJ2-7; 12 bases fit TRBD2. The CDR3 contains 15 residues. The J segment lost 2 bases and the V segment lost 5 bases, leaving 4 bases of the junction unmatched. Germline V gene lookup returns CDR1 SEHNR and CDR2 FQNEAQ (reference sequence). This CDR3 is CASSDGLAGPYEQYF. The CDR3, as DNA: TGTGCCAGCAGCGACGGACTAGCGGGACCCTACGAGCAGTACTTC. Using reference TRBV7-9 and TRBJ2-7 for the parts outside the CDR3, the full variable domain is DTGVSQNPRHKITKRGQNVTFRCDPISEHNRLYWYRQTLGQGPEFLTYFQNEAQLEKSRLLSDRFSAERPKGSFSTLEIQRTEQGDSAMYLCASSDGLAGPYEQYFGPGTRLTVT.

Here the CDR3 reads CSVDSSGTQYF. The CDR3 DNA reads TGCAGCGTTGACTCCAGCGGTACGCAGTATTTT. The chain links TRBV29-1 to TRBJ2-3; possible D gene TRBD2, 5 bases. V shed 3 bases and J shed 8 bases, with 9 bases lying between them. Germline V gene data show CDR1 as SQVTM and CDR2 as ANQGSEA. The CDR3 is 11 amino acids.

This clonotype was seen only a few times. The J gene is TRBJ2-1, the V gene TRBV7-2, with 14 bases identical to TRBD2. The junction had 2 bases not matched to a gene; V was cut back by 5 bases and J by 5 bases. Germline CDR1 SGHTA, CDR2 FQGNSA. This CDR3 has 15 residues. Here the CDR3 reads CASSKGLAGDNEQFF. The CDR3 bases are TGTGCCAGCAGCAAGGGACTAGCGGGGGACAATGAGCAGTTCTTC.

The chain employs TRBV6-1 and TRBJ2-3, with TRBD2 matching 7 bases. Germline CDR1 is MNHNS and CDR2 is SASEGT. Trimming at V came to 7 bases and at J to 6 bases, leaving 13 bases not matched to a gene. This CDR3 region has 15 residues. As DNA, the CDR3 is TGTGCCAGCATCCGGGGGGACCTCCTGACCGATACGCAGTATTTT. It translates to CASIRGDLLTDTQYF.

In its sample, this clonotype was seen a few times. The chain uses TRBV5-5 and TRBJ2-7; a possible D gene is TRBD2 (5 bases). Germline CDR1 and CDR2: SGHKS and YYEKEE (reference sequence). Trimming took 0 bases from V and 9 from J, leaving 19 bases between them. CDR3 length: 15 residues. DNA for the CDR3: TGTGCCAGCAGCTTGGAACTAGGGCCCCGCAGCGTGCAGTACTTC. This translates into CASSLELGPRSVQYF. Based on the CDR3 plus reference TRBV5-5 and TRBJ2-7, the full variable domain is DAGVTQSPTHLIKTRGQQVTLRCSPISGHKSVSWYQQVLGQGPQFIFQYYEKEERGRGNFPDRFSARQFPNYSSELNVNALLLGDSALYLCASSLELGPRSVQYFGPGTRLTVT.

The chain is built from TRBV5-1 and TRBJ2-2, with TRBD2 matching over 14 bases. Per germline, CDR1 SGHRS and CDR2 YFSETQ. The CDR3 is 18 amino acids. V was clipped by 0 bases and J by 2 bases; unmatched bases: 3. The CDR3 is CASSLEGLAGVNTGELFF. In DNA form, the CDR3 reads TGCGCCAGCAGCTTGGAGGGACTAGCGGGAGTTAACACCGGGGAGCTGTTTTTT.

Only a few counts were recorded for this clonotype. The CDR3 spells CASSLYNEQFF. The DNA of the CDR3 is TGTGCCAGCAGTTTATACAATGAGCAGTTCTTC. The rearrangement joins TRBV27 to TRBJ2-1; D ambiguous. Germline loops: CDR1 MNHEY, CDR2 SMNVEV (reference sequence). This CDR3 comprises 11 residues. Trimming removed 1 base from V and 5 bases from J, with 0 bases in between.

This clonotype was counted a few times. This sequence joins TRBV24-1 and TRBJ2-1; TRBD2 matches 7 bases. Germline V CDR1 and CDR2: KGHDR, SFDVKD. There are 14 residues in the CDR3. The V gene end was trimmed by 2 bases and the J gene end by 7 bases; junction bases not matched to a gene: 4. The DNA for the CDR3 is TGTGCCACCAGTGATTATGCAGCGGGAAATGAGCAGTTCTTC. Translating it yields CATSDYAAGNEQFF.

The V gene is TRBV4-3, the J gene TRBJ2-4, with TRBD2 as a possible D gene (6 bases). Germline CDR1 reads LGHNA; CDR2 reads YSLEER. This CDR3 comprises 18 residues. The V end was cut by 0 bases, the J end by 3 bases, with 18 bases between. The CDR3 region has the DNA TGCGCCAGCAGCCAAGATCTACGGGAGAACCTGGGCAAAAACATTCAGTACTTC. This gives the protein CASSQDLRENLGKNIQYF.

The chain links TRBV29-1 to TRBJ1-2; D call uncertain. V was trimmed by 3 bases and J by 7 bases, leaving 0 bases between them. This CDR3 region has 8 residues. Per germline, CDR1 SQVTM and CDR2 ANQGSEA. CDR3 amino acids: CSVDGYTF. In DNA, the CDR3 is TGCAGCGTTGATGGCTACACCTTC.

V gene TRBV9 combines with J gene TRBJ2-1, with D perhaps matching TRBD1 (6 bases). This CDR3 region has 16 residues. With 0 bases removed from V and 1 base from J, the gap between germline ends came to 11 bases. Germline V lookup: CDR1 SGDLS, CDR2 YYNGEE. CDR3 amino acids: CASSVGNRVSYNEQFF. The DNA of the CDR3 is TGTGCCAGCAGCGTAGGGAACAGGGTGTCCTACAATGAGCAGTTCTTC.

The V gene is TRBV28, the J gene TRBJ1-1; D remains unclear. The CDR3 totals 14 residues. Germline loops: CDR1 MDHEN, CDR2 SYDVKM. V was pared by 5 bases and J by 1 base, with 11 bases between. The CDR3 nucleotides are TGTGCCAGCAGTCTCTATGCAACGAACACTGAAGCTTTCTTT. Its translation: CASSLYATNTEAFF.

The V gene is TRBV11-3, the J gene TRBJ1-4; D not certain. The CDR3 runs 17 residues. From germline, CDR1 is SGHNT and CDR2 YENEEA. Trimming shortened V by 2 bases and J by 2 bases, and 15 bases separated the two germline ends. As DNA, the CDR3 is TGTGCCAGCAGCTTATTCGGACTGGATACGACTAATGAAAAACTGTTTTTT. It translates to CASSLFGLDTTNEKLFF.

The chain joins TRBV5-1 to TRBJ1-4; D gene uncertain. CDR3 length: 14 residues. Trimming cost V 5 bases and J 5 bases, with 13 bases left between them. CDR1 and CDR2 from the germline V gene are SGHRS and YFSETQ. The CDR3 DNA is TGCGCCAGCAGGGAAACCCACAACAATGAAAAACTGTTTTTT. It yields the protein CASRETHNNEKLFF.

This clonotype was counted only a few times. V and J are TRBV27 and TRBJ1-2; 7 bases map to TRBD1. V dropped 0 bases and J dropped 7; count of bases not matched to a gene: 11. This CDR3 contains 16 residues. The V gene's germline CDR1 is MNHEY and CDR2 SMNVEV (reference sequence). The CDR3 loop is CASSLSGRQGVRGYTF. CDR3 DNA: TGTGCCAGCAGTTTATCGGGCCGACAGGGAGTGCGTGGCTACACCTTC.

The CDR3, as DNA: TGCAGCGCTACCGCGGGGGCCGAGACCCAGTACTTC. Protein: CSATAGAETQYF. The chain couples TRBV29-1 to TRBJ2-5; maybe TRBD2 (7 bases). The CDR3 extends over 12 amino acids. Trimming took 7 bases from V and 5 from J, leaving 14 bases between them. Germline CDR1 SQVTM, CDR2 ANQGSEA.

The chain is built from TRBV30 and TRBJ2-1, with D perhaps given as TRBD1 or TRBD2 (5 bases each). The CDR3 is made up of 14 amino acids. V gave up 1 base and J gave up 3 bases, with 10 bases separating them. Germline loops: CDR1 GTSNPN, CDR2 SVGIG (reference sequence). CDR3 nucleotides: TGTGCCTGGAGTGCGGGGACCTACTACAATGAGCAGTTCTTC. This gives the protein CAWSAGTYYNEQFF.

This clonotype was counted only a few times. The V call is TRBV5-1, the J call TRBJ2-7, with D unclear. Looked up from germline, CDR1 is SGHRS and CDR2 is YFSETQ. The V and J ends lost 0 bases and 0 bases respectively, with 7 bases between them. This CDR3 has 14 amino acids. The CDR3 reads CASSLDVVSYEQYF. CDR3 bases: TGCGCCAGCAGCTTGGATGTGGTCTCCTACGAGCAGTACTTC.

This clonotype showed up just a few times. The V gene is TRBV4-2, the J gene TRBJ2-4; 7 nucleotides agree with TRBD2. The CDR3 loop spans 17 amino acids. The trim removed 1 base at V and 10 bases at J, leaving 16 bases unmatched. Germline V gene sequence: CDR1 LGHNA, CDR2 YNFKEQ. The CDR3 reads CASSQVAAERGRWIQYF. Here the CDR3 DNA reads TGTGCCAGCAGCCAAGTCGCCGCGGAGCGGGGACGATGGATTCAGTACTTC.

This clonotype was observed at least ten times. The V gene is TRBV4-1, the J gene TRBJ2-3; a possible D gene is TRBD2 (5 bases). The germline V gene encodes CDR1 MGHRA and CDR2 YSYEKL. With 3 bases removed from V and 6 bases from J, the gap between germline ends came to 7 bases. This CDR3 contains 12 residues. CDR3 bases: TGCGCCAGCAGCCATTCGGGGGATACGCAGTATTTT. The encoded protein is CASSHSGDTQYF.

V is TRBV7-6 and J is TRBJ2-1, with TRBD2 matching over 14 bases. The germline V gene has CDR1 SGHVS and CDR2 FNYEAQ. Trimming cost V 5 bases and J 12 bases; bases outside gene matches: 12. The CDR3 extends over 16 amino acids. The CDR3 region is CASSIGTSGRTSRQFF. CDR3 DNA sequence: TGTGCCAGCAGCATTGGGACTAGCGGGAGAACCTCTCGGCAGTTCTTC.

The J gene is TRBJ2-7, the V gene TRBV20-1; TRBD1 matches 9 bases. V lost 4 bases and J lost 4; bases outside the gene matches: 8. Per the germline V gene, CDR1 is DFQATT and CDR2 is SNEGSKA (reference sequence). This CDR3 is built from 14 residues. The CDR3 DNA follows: TGCAGTGCTATCGACCCGGGACAGGGTTACGAGCAGTACTTC. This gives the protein CSAIDPGQGYEQYF.

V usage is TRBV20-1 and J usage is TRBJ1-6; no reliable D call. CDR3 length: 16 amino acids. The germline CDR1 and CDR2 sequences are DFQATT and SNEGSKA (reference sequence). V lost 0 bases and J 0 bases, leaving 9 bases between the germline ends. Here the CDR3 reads CSARDDESSYNSPLHF. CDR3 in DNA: TGCAGTGCTAGAGATGACGAAAGCTCCTATAATTCACCCCTCCACTTT.

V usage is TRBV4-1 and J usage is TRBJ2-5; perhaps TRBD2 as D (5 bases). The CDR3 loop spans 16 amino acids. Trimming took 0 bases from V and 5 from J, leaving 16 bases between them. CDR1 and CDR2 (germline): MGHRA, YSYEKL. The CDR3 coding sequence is TGCGCCAGCAGCCAAGAGGGAGCGAGTAGCCGGGAGACCCAGTACTTC. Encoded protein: CASSQEGASSRETQYF.

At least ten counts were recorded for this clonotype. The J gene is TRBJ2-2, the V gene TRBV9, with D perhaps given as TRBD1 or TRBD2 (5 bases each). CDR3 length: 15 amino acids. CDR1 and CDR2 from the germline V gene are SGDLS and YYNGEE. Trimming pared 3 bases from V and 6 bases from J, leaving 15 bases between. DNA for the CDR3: TGTGCCAGCAGCGCCCAAGCAGAGGGGTCCGGGGAGCTGTTTTTT. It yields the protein CASSAQAEGSGELFF.

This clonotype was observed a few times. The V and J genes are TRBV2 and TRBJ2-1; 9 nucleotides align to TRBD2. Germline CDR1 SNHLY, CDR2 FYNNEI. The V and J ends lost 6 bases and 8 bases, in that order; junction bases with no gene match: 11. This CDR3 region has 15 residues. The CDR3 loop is CASSFTSGLNDEQFF. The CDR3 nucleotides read TGTGCCAGCAGCTTTACTAGCGGGTTAAACGATGAGCAGTTCTTC.

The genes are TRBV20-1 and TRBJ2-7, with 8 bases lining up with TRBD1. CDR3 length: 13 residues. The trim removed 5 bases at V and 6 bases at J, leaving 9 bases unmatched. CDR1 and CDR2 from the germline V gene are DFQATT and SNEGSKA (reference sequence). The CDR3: CSAQDRALREQYF. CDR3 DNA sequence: TGCAGTGCTCAGGACAGGGCCCTACGCGAGCAGTACTTC.